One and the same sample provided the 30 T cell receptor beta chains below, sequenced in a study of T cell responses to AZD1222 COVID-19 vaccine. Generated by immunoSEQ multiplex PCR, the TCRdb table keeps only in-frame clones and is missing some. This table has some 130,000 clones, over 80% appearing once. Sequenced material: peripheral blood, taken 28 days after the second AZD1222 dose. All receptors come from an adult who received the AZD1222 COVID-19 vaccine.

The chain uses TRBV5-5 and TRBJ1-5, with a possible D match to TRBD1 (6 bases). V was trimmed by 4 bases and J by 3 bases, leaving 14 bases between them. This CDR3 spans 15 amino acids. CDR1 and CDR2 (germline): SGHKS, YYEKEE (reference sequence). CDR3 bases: TGTGCCAGCAGCCCGTCAGGGGCACTCAATCAGCCCCAGCATTTT. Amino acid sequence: CASSPSGALNQPQHF.

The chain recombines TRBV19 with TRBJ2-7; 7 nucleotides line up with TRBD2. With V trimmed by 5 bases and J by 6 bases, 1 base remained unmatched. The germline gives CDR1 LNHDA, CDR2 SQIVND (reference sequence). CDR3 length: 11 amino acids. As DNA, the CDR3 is TGTGCCAGTAGTCCGGGAGGCGAGCAGTACTTC. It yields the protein CASSPGGEQYF.

Here the CDR3 DNA reads TGTGCCAGCCAAAAGGCCTGGGTGTGGGGTCAAGGGGCCAACGTCCTGACTTTC. Encoded protein: CASQKAWVWGQGANVLTF. J is TRBJ2-6 and V is TRBV19; D unresolved. The CDR3 is 18 amino acids. V lost 9 bases, J lost 4 bases, and 25 bases lay in between. The germline V gene has CDR1 LNHDA and CDR2 SQIVND (reference sequence).

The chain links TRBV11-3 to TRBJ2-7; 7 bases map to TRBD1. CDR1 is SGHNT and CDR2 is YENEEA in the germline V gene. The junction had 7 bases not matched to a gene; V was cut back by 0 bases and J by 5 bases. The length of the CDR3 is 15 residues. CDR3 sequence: CASSLDTGESHEQYF. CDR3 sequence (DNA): TGTGCCAGCAGCTTAGATACAGGGGAGTCCCACGAGCAGTACTTC.

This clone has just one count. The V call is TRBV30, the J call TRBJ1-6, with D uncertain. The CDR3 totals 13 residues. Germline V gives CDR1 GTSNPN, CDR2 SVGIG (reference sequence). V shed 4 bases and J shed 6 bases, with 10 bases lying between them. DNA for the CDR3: TGTGCCTGGAACGCGGACGGTAATTCACCCCTCCACTTT. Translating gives CAWNADGNSPLHF.

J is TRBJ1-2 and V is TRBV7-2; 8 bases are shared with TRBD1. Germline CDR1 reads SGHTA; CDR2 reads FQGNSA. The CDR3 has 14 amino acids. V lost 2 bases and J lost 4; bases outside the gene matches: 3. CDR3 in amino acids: CASSLQGAGYGYTF. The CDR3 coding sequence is TGTGCCAGCAGCTTACAGGGGGCAGGCTATGGCTACACCTTC.

The DNA for the CDR3 is TGTGCCAGTAGTATCCGGGGTCAAGGCGGCTACACCTTC. Amino acid sequence: CASSIRGQGGYTF. V and J are TRBV19 and TRBJ1-2; D gene ambiguous. V was clipped by 3 bases and J by 8 bases, with 13 bases between them. This CDR3 comprises 13 residues. The V gene's germline CDR1 is LNHDA and CDR2 SQIVND (reference sequence).

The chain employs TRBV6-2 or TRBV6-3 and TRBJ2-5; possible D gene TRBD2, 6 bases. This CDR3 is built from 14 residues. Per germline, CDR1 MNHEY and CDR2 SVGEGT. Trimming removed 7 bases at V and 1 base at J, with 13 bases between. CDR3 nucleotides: TGTGCCAGCACCCCGGGGGAGATCCAAGAGACCCAGTACTTC. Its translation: CASTPGEIQETQYF.

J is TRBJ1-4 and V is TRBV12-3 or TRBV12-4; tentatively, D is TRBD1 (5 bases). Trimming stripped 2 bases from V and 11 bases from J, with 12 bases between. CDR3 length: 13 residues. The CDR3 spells CASSLNRFGKLFF. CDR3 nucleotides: TGTGCCAGCAGTTTAAACAGGTTCGGGAAACTGTTTTTT.

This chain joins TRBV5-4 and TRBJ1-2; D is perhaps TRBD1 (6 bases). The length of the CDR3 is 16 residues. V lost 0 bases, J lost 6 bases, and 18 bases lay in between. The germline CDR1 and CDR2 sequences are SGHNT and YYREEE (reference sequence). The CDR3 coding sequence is TGTGCCAGCAGCTTGGATACAAATACCAGGGGTGATGGCTACACCTTC. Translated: CASSLDTNTRGDGYTF.

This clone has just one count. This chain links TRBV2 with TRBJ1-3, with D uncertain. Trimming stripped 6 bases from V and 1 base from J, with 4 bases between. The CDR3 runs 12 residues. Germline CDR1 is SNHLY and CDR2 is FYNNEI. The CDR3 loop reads CASRGSGNTIYF. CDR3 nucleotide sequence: TGTGCCAGCAGGGGGTCTGGAAACACCATATATTTT.

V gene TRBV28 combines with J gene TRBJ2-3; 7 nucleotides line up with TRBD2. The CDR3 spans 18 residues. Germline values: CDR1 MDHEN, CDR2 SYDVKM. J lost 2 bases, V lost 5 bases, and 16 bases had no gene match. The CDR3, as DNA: TGTGCCAGCAGTCCGGCGGGGGTTCTGAGTAGGCACACAGATACGCAGTATTTT. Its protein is CASSPAGVLSRHTDTQYF.

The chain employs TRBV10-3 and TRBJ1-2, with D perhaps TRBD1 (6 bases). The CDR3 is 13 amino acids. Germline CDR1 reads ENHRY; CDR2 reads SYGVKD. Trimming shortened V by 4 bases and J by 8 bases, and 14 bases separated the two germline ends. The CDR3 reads CAISGTAGLGYTF. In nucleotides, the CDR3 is TGTGCCATCAGTGGGACAGCCGGTCTGGGCTACACCTTC.

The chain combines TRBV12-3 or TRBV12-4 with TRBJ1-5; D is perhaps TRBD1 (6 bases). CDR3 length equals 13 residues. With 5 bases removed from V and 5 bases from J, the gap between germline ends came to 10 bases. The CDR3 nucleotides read TGTGCCAGCAGTCTCGGGGGCCATCAGCCCCAGCATTTT. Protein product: CASSLGGHQPQHF.

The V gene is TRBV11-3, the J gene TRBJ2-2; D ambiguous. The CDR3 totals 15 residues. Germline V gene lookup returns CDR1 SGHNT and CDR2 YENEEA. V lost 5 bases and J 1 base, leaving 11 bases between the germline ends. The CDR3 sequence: CASSPLWGNTGELFF. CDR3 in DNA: TGTGCCAGCAGCCCTCTATGGGGGAACACCGGGGAGCTGTTTTTT.

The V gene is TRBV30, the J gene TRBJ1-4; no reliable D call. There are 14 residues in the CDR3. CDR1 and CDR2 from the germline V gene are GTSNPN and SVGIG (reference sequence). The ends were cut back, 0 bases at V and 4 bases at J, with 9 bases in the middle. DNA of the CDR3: TGTGCCTGGAGTGTAAGGCAAAATAATGAAAAACTGTTTTTT. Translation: CAWSVRQNNEKLFF.

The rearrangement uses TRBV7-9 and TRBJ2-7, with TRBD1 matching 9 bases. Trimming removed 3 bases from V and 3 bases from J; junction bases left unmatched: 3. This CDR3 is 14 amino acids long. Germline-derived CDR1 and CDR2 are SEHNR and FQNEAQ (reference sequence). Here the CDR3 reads CASSFGQGSYEQYF. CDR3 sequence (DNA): TGTGCCAGCAGCTTCGGACAGGGGAGCTACGAGCAGTACTTC.

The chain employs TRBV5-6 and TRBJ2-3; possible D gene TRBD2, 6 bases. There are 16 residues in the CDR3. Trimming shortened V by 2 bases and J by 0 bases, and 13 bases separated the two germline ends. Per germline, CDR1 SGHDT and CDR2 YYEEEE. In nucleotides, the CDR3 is TGTGCCAGCAGCTTTGCGGGGAGCGGGAGCACAGATACGCAGTATTTT. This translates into CASSFAGSGSTDTQYF.

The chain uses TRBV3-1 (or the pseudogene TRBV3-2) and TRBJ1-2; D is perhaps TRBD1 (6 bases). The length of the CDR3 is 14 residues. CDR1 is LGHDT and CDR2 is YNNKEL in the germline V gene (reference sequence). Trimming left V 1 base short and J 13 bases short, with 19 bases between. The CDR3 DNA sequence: TGTGCCAGCAGCCAAGGGGATAGTAACAGGGTATCCACCTTC. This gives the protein CASSQGDSNRVSTF.

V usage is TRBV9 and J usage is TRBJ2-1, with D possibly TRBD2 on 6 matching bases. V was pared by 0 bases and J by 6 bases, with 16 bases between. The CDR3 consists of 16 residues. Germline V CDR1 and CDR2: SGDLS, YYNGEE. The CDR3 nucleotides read TGTGCCAGCAGCGTAGCCTTGGCGGGGTCTACCAATGAGCAGTTCTTC. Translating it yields CASSVALAGSTNEQFF.

The CDR3 here is CASRGQSTGGGNQPQHF. Written as DNA, the CDR3 is TGTGCCAGCAGGGGACAATCTACAGGGGGTGGCAATCAGCCCCAGCATTTT. The chain employs TRBV27 and TRBJ1-5; 8 nucleotides line up with TRBD1. Germline V gene data show CDR1 as MNHEY and CDR2 as SMNVEV (reference sequence). Trimming took 6 bases from V and 2 from J; bases not matched to a gene: 12. This CDR3 comprises 17 residues.

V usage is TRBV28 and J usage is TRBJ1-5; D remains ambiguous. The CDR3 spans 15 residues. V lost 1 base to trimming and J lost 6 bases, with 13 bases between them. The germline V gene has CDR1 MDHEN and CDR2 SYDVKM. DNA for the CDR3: TGTGCCAGCAGTTTATCCGTGGGGTTTTTTCAGCCCCAGCATTTT. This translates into CASSLSVGFFQPQHF. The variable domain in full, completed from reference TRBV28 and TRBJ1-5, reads DVKVTQSSRYLVKRTGEKVFLECVQDMDHENMFWYRQDPGLGLRLIYFSYDVKMKEKGDIPEGYSVSREKKERFSLILESASTNQTSMYLCASSLSVGFFQPQHFGDGTRLSIL.

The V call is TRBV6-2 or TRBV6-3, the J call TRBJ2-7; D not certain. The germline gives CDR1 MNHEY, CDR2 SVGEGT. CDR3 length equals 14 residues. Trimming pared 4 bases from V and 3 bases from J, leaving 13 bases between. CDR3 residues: CASSSKVSFYEQYF. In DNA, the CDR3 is TGTGCCAGCAGTTCCAAGGTATCGTTCTACGAGCAGTACTTC.

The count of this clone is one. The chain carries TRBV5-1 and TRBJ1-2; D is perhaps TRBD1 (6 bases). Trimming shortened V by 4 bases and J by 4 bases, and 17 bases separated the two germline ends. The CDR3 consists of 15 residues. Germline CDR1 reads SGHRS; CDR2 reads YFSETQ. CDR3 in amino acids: CASSVTGYATYGYTF. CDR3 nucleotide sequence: TGCGCCAGCAGCGTCACAGGGTACGCGACCTATGGCTACACCTTC.

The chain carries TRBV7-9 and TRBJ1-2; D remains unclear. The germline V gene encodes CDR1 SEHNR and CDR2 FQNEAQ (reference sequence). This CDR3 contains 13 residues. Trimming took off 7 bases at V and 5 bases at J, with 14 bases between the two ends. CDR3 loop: CASTAPQDYGYTF. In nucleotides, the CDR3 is TGTGCCAGCACCGCACCTCAGGATTATGGCTACACCTTC.

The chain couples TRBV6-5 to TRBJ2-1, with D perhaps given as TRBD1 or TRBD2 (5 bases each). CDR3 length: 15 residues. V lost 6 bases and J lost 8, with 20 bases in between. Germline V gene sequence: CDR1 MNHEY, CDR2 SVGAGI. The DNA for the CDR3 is TGTGCCAGCAGCCTAACCGGGACCCCAGGGTATGAGCAGTTCTTC. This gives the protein CASSLTGTPGYEQFF.

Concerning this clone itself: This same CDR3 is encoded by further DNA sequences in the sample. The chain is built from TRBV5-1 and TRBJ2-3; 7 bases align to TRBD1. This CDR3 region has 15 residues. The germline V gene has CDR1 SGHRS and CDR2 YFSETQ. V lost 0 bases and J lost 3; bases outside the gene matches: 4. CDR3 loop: CASSLGQGGTDTQYF. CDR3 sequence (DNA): TGCGCCAGCAGCTTGGGACAGGGTGGAACAGATACGCAGTATTTT.

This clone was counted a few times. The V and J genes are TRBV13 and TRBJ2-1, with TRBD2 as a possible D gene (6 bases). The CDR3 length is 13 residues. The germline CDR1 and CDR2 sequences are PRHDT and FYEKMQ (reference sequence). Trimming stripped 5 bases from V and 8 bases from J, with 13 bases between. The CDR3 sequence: CASSRLVVDEQFF. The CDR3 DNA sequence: TGTGCCAGCAGCCGACTAGTGGTCGATGAGCAGTTCTTC.

CDR3: CASSDGQGRTGELFF. In DNA form, the CDR3 reads TGTGCCAGCAGCGACGGACAGGGGAGGACCGGGGAGCTGTTTTTT. The chain links TRBV5-4 to TRBJ2-2, with 9 bases that match TRBD1. V shed 4 bases and J 5 bases; nucleotides not matched to a gene: 6. CDR3 length equals 15 residues. Germline assignment: CDR1 SGHNT and CDR2 YYREEE (reference sequence).

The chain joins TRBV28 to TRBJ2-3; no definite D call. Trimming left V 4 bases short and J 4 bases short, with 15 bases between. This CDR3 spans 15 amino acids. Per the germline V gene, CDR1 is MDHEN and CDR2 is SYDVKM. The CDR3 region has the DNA TGTGCCAGCAGTTCGGCCCAGACAAATTCAGATACGCAGTATTTT. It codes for CASSSAQTNSDTQYF.